This TCR beta chain was observed in a study of T cells in Graves' hyperthyroidism and ophthalmopathy. Those patients with uncontrolled infection, other autoimmune disease, pregnancy or lactation were excluded. Blood was drawn at first hyperthyroidism diagnosis, before any ophthalmopathy symptoms. Regions amplified from RNA transcripts were the TCR beta CDR3 regions. Researchers ran a first-round RT-PCR on the TCR CDR3 using the HTBI primer set. TCRdb reanalysed the multiplex PCR reads using MiXCR and keeps one entry per CDR3 protein. The sample lists some 370,000 distinct CDR3 sequences; roughly 15% were seen once. This clonotype was observed a single time. Its specificity is not known. General observations from the study: Ophthalmopathy was predicted by the model a median of approximately 6.6 months ahead of onset.

V was shortened by 0 bases and J by 1 base, with 7 bases between the two germline ends. The germline V gene encodes CDR1 SGHTA and CDR2 FQGNSA. This CDR3 comprises 14 residues. The genes are TRBV7-2 and TRBJ2-7; D is unresolved. The specimen was blood. The receptor was isolated from a woman younger than 45 with Graves' hyperthyroidism that later progressed to Graves' ophthalmopathy. In DNA form, the CDR3 reads TGTGCCAGCAGCTTAGCGGTTGGGTCCTACGAGCAGTACTTC. The encoded protein is CASSLAVGSYEQYF.